This T cell receptor (beta chain) was sequenced in a study of blood T cell repertoires in COVID-19 (dated by TCRdb to the early 2020s). In terms of the full investigation: Collaborator samples came from the United States, Italy and Spain and covered acute and convalescent phases of COVID-19. The samples were drawn from the first 160 participants of the ongoing ImmuneRACE study and from 950 to 1,500 subjects provided by 6 global collaborators. A freely available public database, intended as a resource for researchers studying the immune response to SARS-CoV-2, is where the repertoires were released. Deeply sampled blood TCRbeta repertoires from subjects exposed to, actively infected with, or recovered from COVID-19 were included in the dataset. Where available, HLA class I and class II types were taken from metadata supplied by the sample provider and were not determined by assay-based typing. The material from the prospective study consisted of cDNA or gDNA derived from T cells, B-cell-depleted T cells, or PBMCs. Sample metadata almost always included a de-identified subject ID, COVID-19 status, age in years and sex. What the study reported, not specific to this receptor: The amount of clinical and demographic metadata varied by source and participant and was provided uncurated.

TCRbeta CDR3 regions were amplified from genomic DNA by means of the immunoSEQ Assay, a bias-controlled multiplex PCR. In the source study's methods: The number of nucleated cells in each sample was estimated from the amplification of reference gene primers within the assay. To quantify the absolute abundance of each unique TCRbeta CDR3 rearrangement, sequence reads were collapsed and filtered. Productive Simpson clonality was computed per sample as the square root of Simpson's diversity index over productive rearrangements. TCRdb re-hosts the immuneACCESS table, in-frame sequences only. Its copies lack some clones; in the studies checked, an unresolved V gene accounts for under half of them, and the cause for the rest is not known. V and J calls and clone size are those listed in that table; D and trimming were worked out from the DNA. In this sample the table shows about 330,000 clones, 87% of which occur a single time. The ten largest clones add up to under 6% of the sample.

Concerning this clone itself: Its antigen has not been determined. Base qualities are missing; no much larger clone stands one base away.

Participants in the prospective study were aged about 18 to 90 years, lived in some 24 United States geographic areas, and enrolled through a virtual design. To assign participants to cohorts, the prospective study relied on clinical history that participants themselves reported in a screening survey and a study questionnaire. For ImmuneRACE Cohort 3, a participant was defined as recovered based on two consecutive negative NP/OP PCR tests, clearance by a healthcare professional, or resolution of symptoms. In the prospective study, whole blood, serum and a nasopharyngeal or oropharyngeal swab were collected from each participant by mobile phlebotomists. Over a 2-month period, participants in the prospective study had the option of providing additional blood draws and questionnaires. Before DNA extraction, blood samples from the prospective study were shipped at room temperature or frozen. Trimming takes 5 bases from V and 5 bases from J, and the germline ends sit 13 bases apart. The CDR3 contains 14 residues, cysteine and phenylalanine counted. The CDR3 DNA has 42 bases and is translated from base 1. Sequences SGHTA (CDR1) and FQGNSA (CDR2) are obtained from the germline V gene.

The clonotype was recovered from a woman younger than 45 who had recovered from COVID-19. The chain is made from TRBV7-2 and TRBJ2-1; too little of a D gene remains to name it. The sequenced sample was PBMCs or T cells enriched from blood (not recorded which). The base sequence is TGTGCCAGCAGCGGTCACTCGAAAAACAATGAGCAGTTCTTC. The resulting protein is CASSGHSKNNEQFF.